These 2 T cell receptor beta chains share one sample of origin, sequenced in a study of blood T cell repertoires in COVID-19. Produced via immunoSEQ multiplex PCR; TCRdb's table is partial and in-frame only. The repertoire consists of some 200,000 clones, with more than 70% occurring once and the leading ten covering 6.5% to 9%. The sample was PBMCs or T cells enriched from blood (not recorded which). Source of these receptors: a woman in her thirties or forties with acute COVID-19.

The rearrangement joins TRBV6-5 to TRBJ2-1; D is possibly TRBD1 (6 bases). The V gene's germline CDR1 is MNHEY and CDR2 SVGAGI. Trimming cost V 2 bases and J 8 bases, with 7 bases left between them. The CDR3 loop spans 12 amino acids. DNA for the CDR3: TGTGCCAGCAGTTACGAGGGGGATGAGCAGTTCTTC. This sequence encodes CASSYEGDEQFF.

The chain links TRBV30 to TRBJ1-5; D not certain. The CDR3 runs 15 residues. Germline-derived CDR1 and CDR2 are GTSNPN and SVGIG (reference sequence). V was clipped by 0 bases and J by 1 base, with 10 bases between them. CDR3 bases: TGTGCCTGGAGTGTAACTAGAAACAGCAATCAGCCCCAGCATTTT. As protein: CAWSVTRNSNQPQHF.